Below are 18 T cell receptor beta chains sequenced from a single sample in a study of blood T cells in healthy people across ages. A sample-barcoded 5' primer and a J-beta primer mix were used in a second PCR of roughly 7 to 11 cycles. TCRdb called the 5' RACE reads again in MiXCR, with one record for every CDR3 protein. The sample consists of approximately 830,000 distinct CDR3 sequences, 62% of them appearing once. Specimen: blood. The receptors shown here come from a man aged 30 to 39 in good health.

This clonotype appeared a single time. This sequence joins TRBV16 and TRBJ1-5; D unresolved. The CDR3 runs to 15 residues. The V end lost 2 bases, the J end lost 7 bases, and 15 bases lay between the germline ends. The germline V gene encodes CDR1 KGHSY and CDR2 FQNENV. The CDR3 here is CASSQRRSENQPQHF. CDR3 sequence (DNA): TGTGCCAGCAGCCAAAGACGATCCGAGAACCAGCCCCAGCATTTT.

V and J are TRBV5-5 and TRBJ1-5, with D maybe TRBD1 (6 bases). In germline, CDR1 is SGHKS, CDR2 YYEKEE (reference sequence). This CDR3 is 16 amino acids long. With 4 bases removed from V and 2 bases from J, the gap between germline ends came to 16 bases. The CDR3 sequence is CASSTGQFGGNQPQHF. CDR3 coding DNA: TGTGCCAGCAGCACCGGACAGTTTGGGGGCAATCAGCCCCAGCATTTT.

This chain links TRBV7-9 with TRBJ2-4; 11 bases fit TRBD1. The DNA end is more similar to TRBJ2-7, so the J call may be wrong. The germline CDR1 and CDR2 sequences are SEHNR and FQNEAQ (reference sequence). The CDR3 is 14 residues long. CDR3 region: CASSLGGTGGEQYF. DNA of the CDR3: TGTGCCAGCAGCTTAGGTGGGACAGGGGGCGAGCAGTACTTC.

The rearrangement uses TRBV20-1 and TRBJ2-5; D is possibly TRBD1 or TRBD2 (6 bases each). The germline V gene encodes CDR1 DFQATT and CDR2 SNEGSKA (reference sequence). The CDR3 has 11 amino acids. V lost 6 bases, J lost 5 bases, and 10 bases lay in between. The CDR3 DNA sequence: TGCAGTGCAGGGGGGCCGGAGACCCAGTACTTC. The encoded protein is CSAGGPETQYF.

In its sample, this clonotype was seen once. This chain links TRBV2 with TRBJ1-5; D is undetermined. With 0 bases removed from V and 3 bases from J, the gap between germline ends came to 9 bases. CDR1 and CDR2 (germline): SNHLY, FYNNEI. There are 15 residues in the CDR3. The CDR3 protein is CASSEARQINQPQHF. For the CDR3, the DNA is TGTGCCAGCAGTGAAGCACGGCAGATCAATCAGCCCCAGCATTTT.

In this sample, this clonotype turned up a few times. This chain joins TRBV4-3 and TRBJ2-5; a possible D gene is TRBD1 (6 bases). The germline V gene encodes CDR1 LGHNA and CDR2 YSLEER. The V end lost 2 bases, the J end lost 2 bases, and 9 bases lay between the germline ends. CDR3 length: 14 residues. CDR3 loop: CASSQIDRQETQYF. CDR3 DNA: TGCGCCAGCAGCCAAATAGACAGGCAAGAGACCCAGTACTTC.

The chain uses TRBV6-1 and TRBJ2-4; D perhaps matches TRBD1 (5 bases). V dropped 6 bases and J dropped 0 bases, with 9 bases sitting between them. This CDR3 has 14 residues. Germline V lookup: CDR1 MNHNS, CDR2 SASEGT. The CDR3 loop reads CASRTDLAKNIQYF. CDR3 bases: TGTGCCAGCAGGACAGACCTAGCCAAAAACATTCAGTACTTC.

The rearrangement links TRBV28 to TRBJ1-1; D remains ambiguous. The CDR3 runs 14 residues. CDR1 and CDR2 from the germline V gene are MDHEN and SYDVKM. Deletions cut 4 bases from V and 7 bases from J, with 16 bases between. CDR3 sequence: CASSSTDSEGEAFF. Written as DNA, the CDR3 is TGTGCCAGCAGTTCCACAGACTCCGAGGGTGAAGCTTTCTTT.

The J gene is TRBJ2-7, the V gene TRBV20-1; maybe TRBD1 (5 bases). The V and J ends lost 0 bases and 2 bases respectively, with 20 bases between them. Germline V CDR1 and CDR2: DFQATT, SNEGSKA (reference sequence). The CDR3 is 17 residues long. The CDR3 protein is CSARDIGAGMSPYEQYF. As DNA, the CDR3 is TGCAGTGCTAGAGATATTGGTGCAGGGATGAGCCCCTACGAGCAGTACTTC.

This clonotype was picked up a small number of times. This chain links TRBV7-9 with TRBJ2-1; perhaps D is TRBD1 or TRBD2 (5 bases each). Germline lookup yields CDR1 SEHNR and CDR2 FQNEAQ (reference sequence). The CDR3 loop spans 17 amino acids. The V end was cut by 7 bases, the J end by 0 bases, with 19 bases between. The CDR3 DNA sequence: TGTGCCAGCACAGCCGGGGCTGGGCCCCGCTCCTACAATGAGCAGTTCTTC. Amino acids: CASTAGAGPRSYNEQFF.

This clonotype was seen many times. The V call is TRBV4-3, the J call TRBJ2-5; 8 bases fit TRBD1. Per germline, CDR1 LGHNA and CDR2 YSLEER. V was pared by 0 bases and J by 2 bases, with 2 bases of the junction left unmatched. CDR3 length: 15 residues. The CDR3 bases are TGCGCCAGCAGCCAAGAACAGGGGGGACAAGAGACCCAGTACTTC. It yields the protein CASSQEQGGQETQYF.

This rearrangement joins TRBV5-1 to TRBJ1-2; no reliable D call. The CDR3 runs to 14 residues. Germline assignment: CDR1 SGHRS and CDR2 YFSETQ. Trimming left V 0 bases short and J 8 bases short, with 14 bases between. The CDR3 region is CASSLVAGSEGYTF. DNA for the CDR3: TGCGCCAGCAGCTTGGTCGCAGGTTCGGAAGGCTACACCTTC.

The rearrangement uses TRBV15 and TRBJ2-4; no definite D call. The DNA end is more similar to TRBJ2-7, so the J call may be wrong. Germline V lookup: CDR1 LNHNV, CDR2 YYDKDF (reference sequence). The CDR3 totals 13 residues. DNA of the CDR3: TGTGCCACCAGCAGAGATCTGGGCTCCGAGCAGTACTTC. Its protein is CATSRDLGSEQYF.

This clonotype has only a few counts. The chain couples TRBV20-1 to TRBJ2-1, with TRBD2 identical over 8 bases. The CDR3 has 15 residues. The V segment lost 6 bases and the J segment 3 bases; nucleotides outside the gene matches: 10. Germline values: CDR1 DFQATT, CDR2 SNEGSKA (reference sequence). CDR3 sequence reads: CSAPRWSGGYNEQFF. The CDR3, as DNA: TGCAGTGCACCCCGGTGGAGCGGGGGCTACAATGAGCAGTTCTTC.

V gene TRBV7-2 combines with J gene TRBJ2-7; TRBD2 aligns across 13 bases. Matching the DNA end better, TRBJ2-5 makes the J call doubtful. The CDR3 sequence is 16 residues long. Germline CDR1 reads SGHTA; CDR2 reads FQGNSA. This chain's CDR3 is CASSRTSGSLGETQYF. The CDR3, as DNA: TGTGCCAGCAGCCGGACTAGCGGGAGTCTTGGGGAGACCCAGTACTTC.

The CDR3 DNA reads TGTGCCATCTCTGGGACGGATGGCTACACCTTC. Its translation: CAISGTDGYTF. The chain is built from TRBV10-3 and TRBJ1-2; D is possibly TRBD1 (5 bases). The CDR3 has 11 amino acids. Trimming cost V 8 bases and J 6 bases, with 10 bases left between them. Germline lookup yields CDR1 ENHRY and CDR2 SYGVKD.

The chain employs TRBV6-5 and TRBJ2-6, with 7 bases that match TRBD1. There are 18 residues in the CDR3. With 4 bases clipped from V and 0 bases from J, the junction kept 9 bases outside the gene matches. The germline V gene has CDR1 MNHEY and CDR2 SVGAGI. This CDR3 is CASSLSGDSLSGANVLTF. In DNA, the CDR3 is TGTGCCAGCAGTTTATCTGGGGACAGCCTCTCTGGGGCCAACGTCCTGACTTTC.

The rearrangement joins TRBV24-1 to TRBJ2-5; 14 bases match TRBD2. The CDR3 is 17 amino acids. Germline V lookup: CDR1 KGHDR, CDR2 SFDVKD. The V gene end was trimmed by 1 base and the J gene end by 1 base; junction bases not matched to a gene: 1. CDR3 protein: CATSDFGLAGGQETQYF. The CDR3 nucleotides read TGTGCCACCAGTGATTTCGGACTAGCGGGGGGCCAAGAGACCCAGTACTTC.